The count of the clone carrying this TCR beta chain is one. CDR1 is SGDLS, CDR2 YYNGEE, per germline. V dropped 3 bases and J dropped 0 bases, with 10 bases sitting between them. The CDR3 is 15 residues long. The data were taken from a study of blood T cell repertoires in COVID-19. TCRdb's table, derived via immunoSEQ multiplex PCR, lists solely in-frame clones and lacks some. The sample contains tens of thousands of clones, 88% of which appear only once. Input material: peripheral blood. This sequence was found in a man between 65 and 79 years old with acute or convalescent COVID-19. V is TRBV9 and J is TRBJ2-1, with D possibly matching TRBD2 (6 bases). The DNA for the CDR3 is TGTGCCAGCAGCGGCGGGACTCCCTCCTACAATGAGCAGTTCTTC. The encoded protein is CASSGGTPSYNEQFF.